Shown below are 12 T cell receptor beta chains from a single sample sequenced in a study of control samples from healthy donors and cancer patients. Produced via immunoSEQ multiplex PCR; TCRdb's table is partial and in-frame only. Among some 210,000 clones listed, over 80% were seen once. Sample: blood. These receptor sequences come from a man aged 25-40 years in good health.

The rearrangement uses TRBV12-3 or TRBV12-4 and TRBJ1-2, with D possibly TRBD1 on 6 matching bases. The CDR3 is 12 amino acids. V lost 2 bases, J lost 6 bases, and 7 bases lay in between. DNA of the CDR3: TGTGCCAGCAGTTTAAGGGGGGATGGCTACACCTTC. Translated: CASSLRGDGYTF.

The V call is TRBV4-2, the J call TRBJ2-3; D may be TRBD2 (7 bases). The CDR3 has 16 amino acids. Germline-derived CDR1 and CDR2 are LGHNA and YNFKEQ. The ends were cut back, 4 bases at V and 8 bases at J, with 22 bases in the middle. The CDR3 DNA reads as TGTGCCAGCAGCCCCTTAGGGGGGGCCCGGGGTAGTACGCAGTATTTT. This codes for CASSPLGGARGSTQYF.

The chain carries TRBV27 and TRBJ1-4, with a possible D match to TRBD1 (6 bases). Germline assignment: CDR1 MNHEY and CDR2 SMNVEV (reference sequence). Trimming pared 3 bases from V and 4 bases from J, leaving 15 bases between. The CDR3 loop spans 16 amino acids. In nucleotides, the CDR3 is TGTGCCAGCAGTTTGGGAATTGGACAGCTTAATGAAAAACTGTTTTTT. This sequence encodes CASSLGIGQLNEKLFF.

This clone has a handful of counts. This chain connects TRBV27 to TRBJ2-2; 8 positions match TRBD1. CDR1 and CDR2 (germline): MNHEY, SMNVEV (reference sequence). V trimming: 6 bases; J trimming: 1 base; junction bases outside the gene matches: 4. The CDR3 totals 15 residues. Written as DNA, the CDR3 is TGTGCCAGCAGGCCCGGGACAGGGAACACCGGGGAGCTGTTTTTT. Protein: CASRPGTGNTGELFF.

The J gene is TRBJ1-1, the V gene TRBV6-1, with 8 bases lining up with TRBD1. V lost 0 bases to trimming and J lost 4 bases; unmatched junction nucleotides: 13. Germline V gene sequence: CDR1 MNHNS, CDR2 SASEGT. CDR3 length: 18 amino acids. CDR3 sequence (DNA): TGTGCCAGCAGTGAAGCGCTGGGGACAGGCGATCGTCGCACTGAAGCTTTCTTT. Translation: CASSEALGTGDRRTEAFF.

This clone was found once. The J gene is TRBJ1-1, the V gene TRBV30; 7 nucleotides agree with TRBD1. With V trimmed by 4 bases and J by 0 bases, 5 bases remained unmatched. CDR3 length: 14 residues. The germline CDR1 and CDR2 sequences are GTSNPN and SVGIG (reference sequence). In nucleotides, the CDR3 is TGTGCCTGGAACAGGGACAGACTGAACACTGAAGCTTTCTTT. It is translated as CAWNRDRLNTEAFF.

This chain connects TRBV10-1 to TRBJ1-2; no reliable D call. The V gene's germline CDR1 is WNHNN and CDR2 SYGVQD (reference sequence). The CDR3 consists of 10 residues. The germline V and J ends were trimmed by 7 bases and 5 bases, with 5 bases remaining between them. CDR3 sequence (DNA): TGCGCCAGCACACCTTATGGCTACACCTTC. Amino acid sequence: CASTPYGYTF.

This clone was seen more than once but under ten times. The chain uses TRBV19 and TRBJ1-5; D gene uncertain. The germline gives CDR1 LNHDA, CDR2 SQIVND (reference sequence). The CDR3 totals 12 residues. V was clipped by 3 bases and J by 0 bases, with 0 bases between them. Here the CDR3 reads CASSISNQPQHF. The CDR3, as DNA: TGTGCCAGTAGTATTAGCAATCAGCCCCAGCATTTT.

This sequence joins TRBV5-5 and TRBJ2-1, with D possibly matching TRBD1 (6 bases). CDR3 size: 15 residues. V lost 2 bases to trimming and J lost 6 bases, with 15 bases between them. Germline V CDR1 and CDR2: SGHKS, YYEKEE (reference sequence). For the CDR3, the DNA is TGTGCCAGCAGCTTCCAACCTGACAGGTTCAATGAGCAGTTCTTC. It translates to CASSFQPDRFNEQFF.

The CDR3: CATSDPGLAGGTDTQYF. The CDR3 DNA follows: TGTGCCACCAGTGACCCTGGACTAGCGGGGGGCACAGATACGCAGTATTTT. V usage is TRBV24-1 and J usage is TRBJ2-3, with 13 bases aligning to TRBD2. The CDR3 is made up of 17 amino acids. From germline, CDR1 is KGHDR and CDR2 SFDVKD. Trimming at V came to 4 bases and at J to 1 base, leaving 4 bases not matched to a gene.

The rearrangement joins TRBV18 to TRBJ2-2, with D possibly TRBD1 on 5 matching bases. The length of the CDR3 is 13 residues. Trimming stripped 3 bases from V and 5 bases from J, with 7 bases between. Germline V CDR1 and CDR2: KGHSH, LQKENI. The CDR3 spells CASSPRQTGELFF. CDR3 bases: TGTGCCAGCTCACCCCGACAGACCGGGGAGCTGTTTTTT. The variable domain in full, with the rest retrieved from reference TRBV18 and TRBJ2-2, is NAGVMQNPRHLVRRRGQEARLRCSPMKGHSHVYWYRQLPEEGLKFMVYLQKENIIDESGMPKERFSAEFPKEGPSILRIQQVVRGDSAAYFCASSPRQTGELFFGEGSRLTVL.

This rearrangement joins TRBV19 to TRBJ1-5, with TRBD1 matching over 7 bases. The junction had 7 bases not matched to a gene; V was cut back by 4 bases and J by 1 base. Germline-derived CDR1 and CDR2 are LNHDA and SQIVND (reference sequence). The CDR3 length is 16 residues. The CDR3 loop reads CASSRQGGESNQPQHF. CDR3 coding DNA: TGTGCCAGTAGTAGACAGGGAGGTGAGAGCAATCAGCCCCAGCATTTT.